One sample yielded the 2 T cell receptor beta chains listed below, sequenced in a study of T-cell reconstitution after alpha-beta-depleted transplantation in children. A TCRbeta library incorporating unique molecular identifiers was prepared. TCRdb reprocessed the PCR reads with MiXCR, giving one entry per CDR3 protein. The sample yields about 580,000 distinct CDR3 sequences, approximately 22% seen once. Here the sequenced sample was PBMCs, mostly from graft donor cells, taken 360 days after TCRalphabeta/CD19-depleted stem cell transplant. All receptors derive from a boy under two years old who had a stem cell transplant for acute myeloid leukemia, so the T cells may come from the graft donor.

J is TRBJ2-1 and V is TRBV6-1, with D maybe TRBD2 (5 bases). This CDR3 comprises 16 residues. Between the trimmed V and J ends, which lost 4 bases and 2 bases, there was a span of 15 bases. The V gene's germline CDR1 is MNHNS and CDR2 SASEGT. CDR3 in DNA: TGTGCCAGCAGTGCCCCACTAGGAAGCCCCTACAATGAGCAGTTCTTC. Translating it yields CASSAPLGSPYNEQFF.

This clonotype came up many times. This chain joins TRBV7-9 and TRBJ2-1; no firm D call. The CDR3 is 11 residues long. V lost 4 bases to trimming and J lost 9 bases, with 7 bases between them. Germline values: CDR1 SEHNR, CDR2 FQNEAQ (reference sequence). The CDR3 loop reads CASSSAGEQFF. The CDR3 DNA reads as TGTGCCAGCAGCTCCGCAGGTGAGCAGTTCTTC. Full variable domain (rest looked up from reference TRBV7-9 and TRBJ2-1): DTGVSQNPRHKITKRGQNVTFRCDPISEHNRLYWYRQTLGQGPEFLTYFQNEAQLEKSRLLSDRFSAERPKGSFSTLEIQRTEQGDSAMYLCASSSAGEQFFGPGTRLTVL.